This is a list of T cell receptor beta chains from one sample in a study of cytotoxic CD8 clonotypes in ibrutinib-treated CLL. Produced via immunoSEQ multiplex PCR; TCRdb's table is partial and in-frame only. The repertoire holds roughly 250,000 clones, with under 75% as singletons. The sample in question was PBMCs, obtained after 24 months of ibrutinib treatment. All receptors come from a human donor with chronic lymphocytic leukemia. Each CDR3 is given with its conserved first and last residue. Fields, in order: CDR3 length, V gene, clone size, J gene, D gene, CDR3 protein, CDR3 DNA. The D gene is left open where the match is weak. A row's size may be missing; if present it is once, few, many or a size class.

CDR3 length: 15
V gene: TRBV7-9
clone size: once
J gene: TRBJ2-7
D gene: -
CDR3 protein: CASSYYRDQLYEQYF
CDR3 DNA: TGTGCCAGCAGTTACTACCGGGACCAGCTGTACGAGCAGTACTTC

CDR3 length: 14
V gene: TRBV6-5
clone size: -
J gene: TRBJ1-5
D gene: -
CDR3 protein: CASSYIAGGQPQHF
CDR3 DNA: TGTGCCAGCAGTTATATAGCGGGAGGACAGCCCCAGCATTTT

CDR3 length: 13
V gene: TRBV29-1
clone size: -
J gene: TRBJ2-2
D gene: TRBD1
CDR3 protein: CSVGDRGPGELFF
CDR3 DNA: TGCAGCGTTGGGGACAGGGGGCCCGGGGAGCTGTTTTTT

CDR3 length: 18
V gene: TRBV4-1
clone size: -
J gene: TRBJ2-1
D gene: TRBD1
CDR3 protein: CASSPESKPGQGYNEQFF
CDR3 DNA: TGCGCCAGCAGCCCAGAGTCAAAACCGGGACAGGGATACAATGAGCAGTTCTTC

CDR3 length: 14
V gene: TRBV11-3
clone size: -
J gene: TRBJ2-1
D gene: -
CDR3 protein: CASSPIGSYNEQFF
CDR3 DNA: TGTGCCAGCAGCCCCATAGGGTCCTACAATGAGCAGTTCTTC

CDR3 length: 8
V gene: TRBV20-1
clone size: -
J gene: TRBJ2-5
D gene: -
CDR3 protein: CSASPQYF
CDR3 DNA: TGCAGTGCTTCCCCCCAGTACTTC

CDR3 length: 14
V gene: TRBV9
clone size: few
J gene: TRBJ2-3
D gene: -
CDR3 protein: CASSRADSTDTQYF
CDR3 DNA: TGTGCCAGCAGCCGGGCAGACAGCACAGATACGCAGTATTTT

CDR3 length: 14
V gene: TRBV28
clone size: -
J gene: TRBJ1-1
D gene: -
CDR3 protein: CASSPRATLSEAFF
CDR3 DNA: TGTGCCAGCAGCCCGAGGGCCACGCTATCCGAAGCTTTCTTT

CDR3 length: 12
V gene: TRBV7-3
clone size: -
J gene: TRBJ2-7
D gene: -
CDR3 protein: CASSLTDYEQYF
CDR3 DNA: TGTGCCAGCAGCTTAACGGACTACGAGCAGTACTTC

CDR3 length: 13
V gene: TRBV30
clone size: -
J gene: TRBJ2-7
D gene: TRBD2
CDR3 protein: CAWSGGFSYEQYF
CDR3 DNA: TGTGCCTGGAGCGGGGGGTTCTCCTACGAGCAGTACTTC

CDR3 length: 13
V gene: TRBV7-7
clone size: -
J gene: TRBJ2-1
D gene: TRBD1
CDR3 protein: CASSLDGQGEQFF
CDR3 DNA: TGTGCTAGCAGCTTAGACGGACAGGGTGAGCAGTTCTTC

CDR3 length: 11
V gene: TRBV29-1
clone size: once
J gene: TRBJ1-2
D gene: -
CDR3 protein: CSVLQGDGYTF
CDR3 DNA: TGCAGCGTCCTCCAGGGAGATGGCTACACCTTC

CDR3 length: 13
V gene: TRBV5-1
clone size: -
J gene: TRBJ2-7
D gene: TRBD2
CDR3 protein: CASSWRGGNEQYF
CDR3 DNA: TGCGCCAGCAGCTGGCGGGGGGGTAACGAGCAGTACTTC

CDR3 length: 16
V gene: TRBV5-1
clone size: -
J gene: TRBJ2-1
D gene: -
CDR3 protein: CASSLVGGSSYNEQFF
CDR3 DNA: TGCGCCAGCAGCTTGGTTGGTGGGAGCTCCTACAATGAGCAGTTCTTC

CDR3 length: 12
V gene: TRBV28
clone size: few
J gene: TRBJ1-5
D gene: -
CDR3 protein: CASKAGNQPQHF
CDR3 DNA: TGTGCCAGCAAGGCGGGCAATCAGCCCCAGCATTTT

CDR3 length: 11
V gene: TRBV30
clone size: once
J gene: TRBJ2-7
D gene: -
CDR3 protein: CAWSVSEEQYF
CDR3 DNA: TGTGCCTGGAGTGTATCAGAAGAGCAGTACTTC

CDR3 length: 13
V gene: TRBV6-5
clone size: -
J gene: TRBJ2-7
D gene: -
CDR3 protein: CATQFKKMYEQYF
CDR3 DNA: TGTGCCACCCAGTTTAAGAAGATGTACGAGCAGTACTTC

CDR3 length: 14
V gene: TRBV7-2
clone size: -
J gene: TRBJ2-5
D gene: -
CDR3 protein: CASSLGGSQETQYF
CDR3 DNA: TGTGCCAGCAGCTTAGGTGGCAGCCAAGAGACCCAGTACTTC

CDR3 length: 15
V gene: TRBV7-6
clone size: few
J gene: TRBJ2-1
D gene: TRBD2
CDR3 protein: CASSHGLAGVGEQFF
CDR3 DNA: TGTGCCAGCAGCCACGGACTAGCGGGAGTCGGGGAGCAGTTCTTC

CDR3 length: 13
V gene: TRBV15
clone size: -
J gene: TRBJ1-2
D gene: -
CDR3 protein: CATSPTRGYGYTF
CDR3 DNA: TGTGCCACCAGCCCCACCCGCGGCTATGGCTACACCTTC

CDR3 length: 15
V gene: TRBV6-5
clone size: -
J gene: TRBJ2-1
D gene: TRBD2
CDR3 protein: CASSSPRLAGRGQFF
CDR3 DNA: TGTGCCAGCAGTTCTCCAAGGCTAGCGGGAAGGGGGCAGTTCTTC

CDR3 length: 13
V gene: TRBV30
clone size: -
J gene: TRBJ2-7
D gene: TRBD1
CDR3 protein: CAWSVTGEYEQYF
CDR3 DNA: TGTGCCTGGAGTGTAACAGGGGAATACGAGCAGTACTTC

CDR3 length: 14
V gene: TRBV29-1
clone size: -
J gene: TRBJ2-1
D gene: TRBD2
CDR3 protein: CSVGPTSRYNEQFF
CDR3 DNA: TGCAGCGTTGGACCGACTAGCCGGTACAATGAGCAGTTCTTC

CDR3 length: 14
V gene: TRBV6-5
clone size: -
J gene: TRBJ2-1
D gene: TRBD2
CDR3 protein: CASSSTSGYNEQFF
CDR3 DNA: TGTGCCAGCAGTTCGACTAGCGGATACAATGAGCAGTTCTTC

CDR3 length: 16
V gene: TRBV5-1
clone size: -
J gene: TRBJ1-1
D gene: -
CDR3 protein: CASSLEQRGKNTEAFF
CDR3 DNA: TGCGCCAGCAGCTTAGAACAGAGAGGCAAGAACACTGAAGCTTTCTTT

CDR3 length: 11
V gene: TRBV9
clone size: few
J gene: TRBJ2-7
D gene: -
CDR3 protein: CASSRGYEQYF
CDR3 DNA: TGTGCCAGCAGCAGGGGGTACGAGCAGTACTTC

CDR3 length: 16
V gene: TRBV18
clone size: -
J gene: TRBJ2-7
D gene: TRBD1
CDR3 protein: CASSPYSRQGPDEQYF
CDR3 DNA: TGTGCCAGCTCACCCTATAGCCGACAGGGACCGGACGAGCAGTACTTC

CDR3 length: 15
V gene: TRBV5-6
clone size: -
J gene: TRBJ2-4
D gene: -
CDR3 protein: CASSFLGVAKNIQYF
CDR3 DNA: TGTGCCAGCAGCTTCCTCGGGGTCGCCAAAAACATTCAGTACTTC

CDR3 length: 12
V gene: TRBV30
clone size: many
J gene: TRBJ2-7
D gene: TRBD2
CDR3 protein: CAWTAGAYEQYF
CDR3 DNA: TGTGCCTGGACCGCGGGAGCCTACGAGCAGTACTTC